Listed below are T cell receptor beta chains from one sample, sequenced in a study of OX40 agonist ivuxolimab in advanced cancers. Produced via immunoSEQ multiplex PCR; TCRdb's table is partial and in-frame only. This sample has about 82,000 clones, with about 86% found just once. The material sequenced was CD4+ or CD8+ T cells sorted from blood, taken in a trial of the OX40 agonist ivuxolimab. These receptors were collected from an adult with an advanced solid tumor such as melanoma, head and neck, liver or kidney cancer. Both conserved end residues are part of each CDR3. Each record gives: V gene, J gene, CDR3 protein.

>TRBV19|TRBJ2-2
CASSRGSGTTLAGELFF
>TRBV5-4|TRBJ2-7
CASSQTHSGTTLYEQYF
>TRBV7-9|TRBJ2-7
CASSLARVANLHEQYF
>TRBV11-2|TRBJ2-7
CASSLDRGPYEQYF
>TRBV4-1|TRBJ1-3
CASSRDRGSGNTIYF
>TRBV6-5|TRBJ1-1
CASRLQGLAFF
>TRBV30|TRBJ1-6
CAWRLGDSPLHF
>TRBV27|TRBJ1-4
CASSFHPLRQGAREKLFF
>TRBV5-6|TRBJ2-7
CASSFLAGAYEQYF
>TRBV5-1|-
CASSGGQGLYEQYF
>TRBV6-5|TRBJ1-5
CASSERTGVQPQHF
>TRBV6-1|TRBJ1-1
CASRLTQNTEAFF
>TRBV2|TRBJ1-1
CASTTTVGGTEAFF
>TRBV5-1|TRBJ1-1
CASSYTGDTEAFF
>TRBV5-1|TRBJ2-1
CASSSHPGVYNEQFF
>TRBV11-2|TRBJ1-6
CASSLVGQAGNSPLHF
>TRBV30|TRBJ2-7
CAWRSAYEQYF
>TRBV7-6|TRBJ1-4
CASSPRENEKLFF
>TRBV25-1|TRBJ2-3
CASKDSSTDTQYF
>TRBV5-6|TRBJ2-3
CASSRYGGTDTQYF
>TRBV5-1|TRBJ1-2
CASSPGQDPQRYGYTF
>TRBV7-3|TRBJ2-6
CASSAGNSGANVLTF
>TRBV5-1|TRBJ1-1
CASSLAENTEAFF
>TRBV10-1|TRBJ2-3
CASDRGRDTDTQYF
>TRBV30|TRBJ1-2
CAWSVGIWGYTF
>TRBV27|TRBJ2-7
CASSLSEGWREQYF
>TRBV7-2|TRBJ2-7
CASSLEGISYEQYF
>TRBV6-5|TRBJ1-6
CASSYRGYDSPLHF
>TRBV4-2|TRBJ1-1
CASSQVNRVNTEAFF
>TRBV7-6|TRBJ1-4
CASSLNSGDQLFF
>TRBV2|TRBJ2-6
CASKLNPGSNVLTF
>TRBV2|TRBJ2-6
CASSDPTSSGANVLTF
>TRBV5-1|TRBJ2-7
CASSGRRRDF
>TRBV6-5|TRBJ1-1
CASRPRAYTEAFF
>TRBV18|TRBJ2-5
CASSPVTGDLQETQYF
>TRBV28|TRBJ2-3
CASSWGQGLTDTQYF
>TRBV6-1|TRBJ2-1
CASTEQIYNEQFF
>TRBV7-2|TRBJ2-3
CASSVPFTDTQYF
>TRBV4-1|TRBJ2-5
CASSDPSGGITQYF
>TRBV5-6|TRBJ1-4
CASSEDPGATNEKLFF
>TRBV6-1|TRBJ1-3
CASSGAGTGDRSTIYF
>TRBV21-1|TRBJ2-7
CASSKGQRNNEQYF
>TRBV13|TRBJ2-1
CASSWTGTTGSNEQFF
>TRBV27|TRBJ1-5
CASSFQDNQPQHF
>TRBV5-1|TRBJ1-1
CASSLVQGVTEAFF
>TRBV27|TRBJ1-1
CASSLDPRVGGTTEAFF
>TRBV7-6|TRBJ2-7
CASSLDPFSYEQYF
>TRBV7-8|TRBJ2-3
CASSLATLVAGGSTQYF